The count of the clone carrying this T cell receptor beta chain is one. Its antigen is unidentified. The data were obtained in a study of long-term antiretroviral therapy in people with HIV. Whole-study findings and limits: Blood draws took place between about 2004 and 2017 and possibly involved older ART regimens.

This was the immunoSEQ v3.0 assay at survey level. Per-sample TRB depth target: about 40,000-55,000 T-cell genomes. TCRdb's copy holds only in-frame clones and misses some; the assay was immunoSEQ multiplex PCR. This table has 25,000 to 30,000 clones, about 90% appearing once. This sequence originates from a woman aged 18-29 years with HIV. The sample was unsorted PBMCs, taken 1.8 years after starting antiretroviral therapy.

The CDR3 is CASSLDRSGVDEKLFF. Here the CDR3 DNA reads TGCGCCAGCAGCTTGGATCGGTCAGGGGTTGATGAAAAACTGTTTTTT. V and J are TRBV5-1 and TRBJ1-4; a possible D gene is TRBD1 (6 bases). CDR1 and CDR2 from the germline V gene are SGHRS and YFSETQ. The V and J ends lost 0 bases and 6 bases respectively, with 15 bases between them. The CDR3 loop spans 16 amino acids. Filled out from reference TRBV5-1 and TRBJ1-4, the complete variable domain reads KAGVTQTPRYLIKTRGQQVTLSCSPISGHRSVSWYQQTPGQGLQFLFEYFSETQRNKGNFPGRFSGRQFSNSRSEMNVSTLELGDSALYLCASSLDRSGVDEKLFFGSGTQLSVL.